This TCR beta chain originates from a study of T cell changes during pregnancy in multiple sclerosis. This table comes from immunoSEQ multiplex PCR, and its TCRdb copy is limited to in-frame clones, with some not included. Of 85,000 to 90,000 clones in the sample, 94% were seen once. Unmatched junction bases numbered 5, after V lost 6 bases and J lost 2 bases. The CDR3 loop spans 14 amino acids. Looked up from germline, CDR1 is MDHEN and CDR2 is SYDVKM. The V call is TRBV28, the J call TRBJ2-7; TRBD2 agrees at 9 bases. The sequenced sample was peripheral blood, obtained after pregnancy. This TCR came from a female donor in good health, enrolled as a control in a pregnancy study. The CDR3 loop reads CASRGSGSTYEQYF. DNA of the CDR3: TGTGCCAGCAGAGGTAGCGGGAGTACCTACGAGCAGTACTTC.